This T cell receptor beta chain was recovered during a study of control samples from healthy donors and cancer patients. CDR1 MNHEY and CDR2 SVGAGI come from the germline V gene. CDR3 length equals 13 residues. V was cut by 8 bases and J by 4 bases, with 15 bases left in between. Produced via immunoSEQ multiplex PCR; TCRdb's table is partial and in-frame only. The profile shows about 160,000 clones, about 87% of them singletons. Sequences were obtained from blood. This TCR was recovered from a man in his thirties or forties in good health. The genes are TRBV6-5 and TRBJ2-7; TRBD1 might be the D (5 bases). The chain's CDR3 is CASGVTPGYEQYF. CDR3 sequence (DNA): TGTGCCAGCGGGGTGACGCCAGGGTACGAGCAGTACTTC.